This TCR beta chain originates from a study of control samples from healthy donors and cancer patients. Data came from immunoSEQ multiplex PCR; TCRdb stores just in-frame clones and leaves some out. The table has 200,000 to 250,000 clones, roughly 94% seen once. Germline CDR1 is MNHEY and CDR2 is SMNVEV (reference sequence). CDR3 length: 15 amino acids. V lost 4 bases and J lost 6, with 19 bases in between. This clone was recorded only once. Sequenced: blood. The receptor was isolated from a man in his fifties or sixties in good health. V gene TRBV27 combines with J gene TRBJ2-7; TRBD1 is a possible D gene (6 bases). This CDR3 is CASSSLQRKGGEQYF. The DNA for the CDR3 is TGTGCCAGCAGTTCCCTTCAGAGGAAAGGGGGCGAGCAGTACTTC.